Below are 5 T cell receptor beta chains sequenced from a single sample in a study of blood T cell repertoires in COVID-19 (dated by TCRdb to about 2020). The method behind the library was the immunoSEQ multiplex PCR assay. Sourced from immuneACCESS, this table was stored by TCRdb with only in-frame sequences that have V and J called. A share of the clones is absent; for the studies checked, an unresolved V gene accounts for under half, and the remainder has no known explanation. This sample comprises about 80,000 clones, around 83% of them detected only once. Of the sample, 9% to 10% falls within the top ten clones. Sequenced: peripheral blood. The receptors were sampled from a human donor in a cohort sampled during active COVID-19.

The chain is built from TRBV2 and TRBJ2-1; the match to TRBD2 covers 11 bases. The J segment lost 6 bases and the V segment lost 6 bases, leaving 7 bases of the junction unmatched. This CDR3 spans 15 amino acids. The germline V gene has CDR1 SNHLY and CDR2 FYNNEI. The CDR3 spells CASRPGTSGPNEQFF. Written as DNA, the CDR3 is TGTGCCAGCAGGCCCGGGACTAGCGGCCCCAATGAGCAGTTCTTC.

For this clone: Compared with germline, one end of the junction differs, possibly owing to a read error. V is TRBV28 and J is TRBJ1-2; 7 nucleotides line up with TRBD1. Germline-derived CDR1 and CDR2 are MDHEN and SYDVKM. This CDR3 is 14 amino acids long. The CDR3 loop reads CANSLDRPEGGYTF. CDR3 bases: TGTGCCAACAGTTTGGACAGGCCCGAGGGGGGCTACACCTTC.

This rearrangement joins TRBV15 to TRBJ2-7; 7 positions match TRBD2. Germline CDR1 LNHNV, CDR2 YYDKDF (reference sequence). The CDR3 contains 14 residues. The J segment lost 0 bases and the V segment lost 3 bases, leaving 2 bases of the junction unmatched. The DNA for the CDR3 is TGTGCCACCAGCAGGGGGGGGGTCTCCTACGAGCAGTACTTC. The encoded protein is CATSRGGVSYEQYF.

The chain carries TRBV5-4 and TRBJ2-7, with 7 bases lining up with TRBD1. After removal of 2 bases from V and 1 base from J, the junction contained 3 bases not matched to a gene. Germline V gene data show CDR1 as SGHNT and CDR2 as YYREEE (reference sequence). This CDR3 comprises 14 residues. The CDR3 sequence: CASSFGQVSYEQYF. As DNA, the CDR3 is TGTGCCAGCAGCTTTGGACAGGTATCCTACGAGCAGTACTTC.

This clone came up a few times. CDR3 bases: TGTGCCAGCAGTTTATCCGGTACTAGGGCTGGGCAGTACTTC. This translates into CASSLSGTRAGQYF. The V call is TRBV27, the J call TRBJ2-7; a possible D gene is TRBD2 (5 bases). CDR1 and CDR2 from the germline V gene are MNHEY and SMNVEV (reference sequence). Trimming stripped 0 bases from V and 9 bases from J, with 15 bases between. The CDR3 covers 14 residues.